These T cell receptor beta chains were read from a single sample in a study of CD8+CD57+ T cells in acquired aplastic anemia. MiXCR, run by TCRdb on the reads, gives a single entry per CDR3 protein. The sample holds about 150,000 distinct CDR3 sequences, 40% to 65% seen once. The sample was sorted CD4+, CD8+, or CD8+CD57+ T cells (not recorded which) from PBMCs. The source of these receptors is a human donor with aplastic anemia. Each CDR3 is given with its conserved first and last residue. Each record gives: clone size, V gene, CDR3 protein. Expanded clones get a size class; other rows say once, few or many, or leave the size out.

-,TRBV20-1,CSARPFSASYEQYF
-,TRBV6-4,CASSETAGADTQYF
-,TRBV15,CATSNRDAESPLHF
-,TRBV5-6,CASSLPSSGYTF
many,TRBV7-9,CATYRGPEQFF
-,TRBV9,CASSVAATSYEQYF
-,TRBV19,CASSPGEDEQFF
-,TRBV25-1,CASSQAQEKPEAFF
few,TRBV25-1,CASSALGATNEKLFF
-,TRBV12-3/TRBV12-4,CASSFSGDRAPYF
-,TRBV2,CASKETQMTYEQYF
many,TRBV4-2,CASTLGGTGLSNYGYTF
many,TRBV6-6,CASSYLAYFTEAFF
many,TRBV7-9,CASSLAVNYGYTF
many,TRBV5-6,CASSHRDFLETQYF
-,TRBV24-1,CATSDSGQGDYGYTF
once,TRBV24-1,CATSVGAGVEQYF
many,TRBV12-3/TRBV12-4,CATWGREGLGYTF
-,TRBV5-6,CASSSHPGGNNEQFF
-,TRBV4-1,CASSQDPGNQPQHF
-,TRBV5-6,CASSLDGQETAFF
-,TRBV7-2,CASSLVTGDYEQYF
-,TRBV5-1,CASSLELAGGYEQYF
many,TRBV7-9,CASSPTQGGYGYTF
many,TRBV19,CASSAGFAYEQYF
many,TRBV9,CASSPWDSREKLFF
-,TRBV20-1,CSWGGGYTF
once,TRBV7-6,CASSPVRDYEQYF
-,TRBV24-1,CATSDLDSNQPQHF
-,TRBV10-3,CAIMGSNYGYTF
-,TRBV15,CATSTWTDKNEQFF
-,TRBV2,CASSERGHGYTF
many,TRBV7-6,CASSTANNEQFF
-,TRBV10-3,CAINGQGPYEQYF
once,TRBV20-1,CSAQVRSTNEKLFF
-,TRBV20-1,CSANEGLANTGAFF
many,TRBV12-3/TRBV12-4,CASSFLVTGGTGELFF
-,TRBV2,CASRRGSEAFF
-,TRBV30,CACPDRETQETQYF
many,TRBV20-1,CSARGRTTGELFF
-,TRBV7-8,CVSSQAAGNTGELFF
many,TRBV7-9,CASSYGTTRQYF